Below are 11 T cell receptor beta chains sequenced from a single sample in a study of shared clonotypes between healthy human individuals. Method: immunoSEQ multiplex PCR; TCRdb's copy keeps in-frame clones and lacks some. The data contain 90,000 to 120,000 clones, approximately 70% of them singletons. The sequencing sample was made of memory CD8+ T cells sorted from blood. Described subset: CD45RO+ cells pooled with CCR7-negative TemRA cells. All receptors come from a woman between 25 and 40 years old in good health.

This clone appeared a single time. The genes are TRBV7-6 and TRBJ2-7; TRBD2 agrees at 9 bases. V dropped 3 bases and J dropped 4; count of bases not matched to a gene: 1. This CDR3 region has 13 residues. The germline gives CDR1 SGHVS, CDR2 FNYEAQ. The CDR3 coding sequence is TGTGCCAGCAGCTTGGGACTAGCTTACGAGCAGTACTTC. Amino acid sequence: CASSLGLAYEQYF.

As for this clone: The limits of the CDR3 on the DNA are not certain, so only TCRdb's listed CDR3 is given. The rearrangement uses TRBV28 and TRBJ1-5; the table's D call of TRBD1 was not tested on the DNA. Including both end residues, the CDR3 is 16 amino acids long. From germline, CDR1 is MDHEN and CDR2 SYDVKM. This CDR3 is CASSFGPGARNQPQHF.

The rearrangement links TRBV14 to TRBJ1-2; D gene ambiguous. V was shortened by 0 bases and J by 6 bases, with 8 bases between the two germline ends. From germline, CDR1 is SGHDN and CDR2 FVKESK. CDR3 size: 13 residues. The CDR3 loop reads CASSQDRSNGYTF. As DNA, the CDR3 is TGTGCCAGCAGCCAAGACAGGTCCAATGGCTACACCTTC. Complete variable domain (other parts from reference TRBV14 and TRBJ1-2): EAGVTQFPSHSVIEKGQTVTLRCDPISGHDNLYWYRRVMGKEIKFLLHFVKESKQDESGMPNNRFLAERTGGTYSTLKVQPAELEDSGVYFCASSQDRSNGYTFGSGTRLTVV.

A single count supports this clone. The rearrangement links TRBV28 to TRBJ2-1, with D possibly being TRBD2 (6 bases). Germline V lookup: CDR1 MDHEN, CDR2 SYDVKM. V lost 3 bases and J lost 0, with 15 bases in between. This CDR3 is built from 17 residues. The CDR3 loop reads CASSFLTGESSYNEQFF. The CDR3 nucleotides read TGTGCCAGCAGTTTCTTGACGGGAGAAAGCTCCTACAATGAGCAGTTCTTC. Supplemented by reference TRBV28 and TRBJ2-1, the full variable domain reads DVKVTQSSRYLVKRTGEKVFLECVQDMDHENMFWYRQDPGLGLRLIYFSYDVKMKEKGDIPEGYSVSREKKERFSLILESASTNQTSMYLCASSFLTGESSYNEQFFGPGTRLTVL.

The chain couples TRBV15 to TRBJ2-5; D possibly corresponds to TRBD2 (5 bases). The J call is doubtful: the DNA matches TRBJ2-7 better. Germline lookup yields CDR1 LNHNV and CDR2 YYDKDF (reference sequence). The CDR3 is 15 amino acids. CDR3 sequence reads: CATSGIGLNSYEQYF. The CDR3 DNA sequence: TGTGCCACCAGCGGAATAGGACTGAACTCCTACGAGCAGTACTTC.

The chain joins TRBV5-1 to TRBJ2-7; 8 positions match TRBD1. Germline V gives CDR1 SGHRS, CDR2 YFSETQ. V shed 4 bases and J 5 bases; nucleotides not matched to a gene: 8. This CDR3 spans 14 amino acids. The CDR3 reads CASSRRTGFHEQYF. The CDR3 DNA reads as TGCGCCAGCAGCCGCCGGACAGGGTTCCACGAGCAGTACTTC.

This chain links TRBV30 with TRBJ2-3; no reliable D call. Germline loops: CDR1 GTSNPN, CDR2 SVGIG (reference sequence). V was shortened by 0 bases and J by 0 bases, with 7 bases between the two germline ends. The CDR3 runs 14 residues. The CDR3 bases are TGTGCCTGGAGTGTGGCCAGTAGCACAGATACGCAGTATTTT. Residues: CAWSVASSTDTQYF.

V and J are TRBV11-2 and TRBJ2-7; D unclear. Germline-derived CDR1 and CDR2 are SGHAT and FQNNGV. The CDR3 runs to 15 residues. The V and J ends lost 2 bases and 2 bases respectively, with 13 bases between them. The CDR3 sequence: CASSLFLPGPYEQYF. For the CDR3, the DNA is TGTGCCAGCAGCTTATTCCTCCCAGGTCCCTACGAGCAGTACTTC.

This clone occurred once. The rearrangement joins TRBV6-5 to TRBJ1-2, with D maybe TRBD1 (6 bases). V was pared by 5 bases and J by 8 bases, with 15 bases between. From germline, CDR1 is MNHEY and CDR2 SVGAGI. This CDR3 region has 13 residues. In DNA form, the CDR3 reads TGTGCCAGCAGTGATCACAGGGAACTCGGCTACACCTTC. It translates to CASSDHRELGYTF.

CDR3 DNA: TGTGCCAGCAGTTTGGCCGATACGCAGTATTTT. As protein: CASSLADTQYF. The V call is TRBV6-6, the J call TRBJ2-3; D is ambiguous. Germline CDR1 MNHNY, CDR2 SVGAGI (reference sequence). The CDR3 has 11 residues. Trimming removed 4 bases from V and 6 bases from J, with 5 bases in between.

V and J are TRBV11-2 and TRBJ2-5, with TRBD2 matching over 14 bases. Germline trimming cut 5 bases from V and 2 bases from J; bases unmatched to any gene: 4. Looked up from germline, CDR1 is SGHAT and CDR2 is FQNNGV. There are 16 residues in the CDR3. The CDR3 loop reads CASSQGTSGRQETQYF. CDR3 in DNA: TGTGCCAGCAGCCAAGGGACTAGCGGGAGACAAGAGACCCAGTACTTC.